Below are 31 T cell receptor beta chains sequenced from a single sample in a study of T cells after yellow fever vaccination (dated by TCRdb to between 2019 and 2020). Receptor libraries were prepared by 5' RACE. Reads for this sample came from an Illumina HiSeq 2500. Through fastp at Q25 and MiXCR, TCRdb rebuilt clones from the public reads, retaining in-frame beta chains. Each record represents a unique CDR3 protein, reported with the most common genes and DNA among its rows. Present in this sample are roughly 160,000 distinct CDR3 sequences, around 7% of which were seen just once. Under 3% of the sample rests with the top ten. Per the publication, the treatment or condition label means: live attenuated yellow fever vaccine strain. The sample was CD4+ T cells sorted from PBMCs, taken about 5 days after the first yellow fever vaccination. The receptors here all came from a man between 18 and 35 years old who received the YFV17D yellow fever vaccine.

There are many counts of this clonotype. V and J are TRBV9 and TRBJ2-7; tentatively, D is TRBD1 (5 bases). The CDR3 is made up of 14 amino acids. V lost 1 base, J lost 6 bases, and 14 bases lay in between. Germline V lookup: CDR1 SGDLS, CDR2 YYNGEE. The CDR3 region has the DNA TGTGCCAGCAGCGTATCCCCCAGGGCCACCGAGCAGTACTTC. Residues: CASSVSPRATEQYF.

Comment on this clonotype: With a much larger clone just one base away, this may be a read error. The J gene is TRBJ2-3, the V gene TRBV7-9, with 7 bases matching TRBD1. Germline CDR1 and CDR2: SEHNR and FQNEAQ (reference sequence). This CDR3 spans 17 amino acids. CDR3 coding DNA: TGTGCCAGCAGCCCCCGACGGACAGGATTAAGCACAGAAACGCAGTATTTT. Protein product: CASSPRRTGLSTETQYF. Based on the CDR3 plus reference TRBV7-9 and TRBJ2-3, the full variable domain is DTGVSQNPRHKITKRGQNVTFRCDPISEHNRLYWYRQTLGQGPEFLTYFQNEAQLEKSRLLSDRFSAERPKGSFSTLEIQRTEQGDSAMYLCASSPRRTGLSTETQYFGPGTRLTVL.

Ten or more counts support this clonotype. The chain couples TRBV5-1 to TRBJ2-2; D is tentatively TRBD1 or TRBD2 (5 bases each). Germline CDR1 SGHRS, CDR2 YFSETQ. The CDR3 runs 14 residues. The V end lost 3 bases, the J end lost 9 bases, and 15 bases lay between the germline ends. CDR3 DNA: TGCGCCAGCAGCTCCCCCGGGGCCAGTAGGGAGCTGTTTTTT. Translated: CASSSPGASRELFF.

This clonotype was counted ten times or more. The V and J genes are TRBV4-1 and TRBJ2-6, with 8 nucleotides matching TRBD1. The CDR3 loop spans 19 amino acids. Per germline, CDR1 MGHRA and CDR2 YSYEKL. Trimming at V came to 1 base and at J to 2 bases, leaving 10 bases not matched to a gene. CDR3 region: CASSQGATGVRPGANVLTF. CDR3 coding DNA: TGCGCCAGCAGCCAAGGGGCGACAGGGGTAAGGCCTGGGGCCAACGTCCTGACTTTC.

This clonotype was observed at least ten times. The rearrangement uses TRBV5-5 and TRBJ2-2; D could derive from TRBD1 or TRBD2 (5 bases each). The CDR3 is 18 amino acids. V was pared by 0 bases and J by 4 bases, with 19 bases between. Germline CDR1 is SGHKS and CDR2 is YYEKEE (reference sequence). CDR3 DNA: TGTGCCAGCAGCTTGGCATCCGGGGCTAGAGCCCTCACCGGGGAGCTGTTTTTT. It codes for CASSLASGARALTGELFF.

In its sample, this clonotype was seen many times. V gene TRBV20-1 combines with J gene TRBJ1-5, with a weak D call TRBD1 (5 bases). CDR1 and CDR2 (germline): DFQATT, SNEGSKA (reference sequence). The CDR3 length is 18 residues. The V end was cut by 2 bases, the J end by 4 bases, with 24 bases between. The CDR3 sequence is CSARKLLRGRKVNQPQHF. Here the CDR3 DNA reads TGCAGTGCTAGAAAACTCCTCCGGGGGAGGAAGGTTAATCAGCCCCAGCATTTT.

The rearrangement uses TRBV6-1 and TRBJ2-2; TRBD2 matches at 11 bases. This CDR3 contains 16 residues. Losses at the gene ends were 4 bases for V and 3 bases for J; bases not matched to a gene: 4. Looked up from germline, CDR1 is MNHNS and CDR2 is SASEGT. CDR3 region: CASSVAGGLYTGELFF. In DNA, the CDR3 is TGTGCCAGCAGTGTAGCGGGGGGGCTTTACACCGGGGAGCTGTTTTTT.

This clonotype came up many times. The J gene is TRBJ2-3, the V gene TRBV7-2; weak D call: TRBD1 (8 bases). This CDR3 comprises 14 residues. Per the germline V gene, CDR1 is SGHTA and CDR2 is FQGNSA. V was trimmed by 8 bases and J by 6 bases, leaving 18 bases between them. CDR3 DNA: TGTGCCAGCGGATTCAGGGGGCGGGGGGATACGCAGTATTTT. Translated: CASGFRGRGDTQYF.

This clonotype was detected a few times. This chain links TRBV9 with TRBJ2-5; the D gene could be TRBD1 or TRBD2 (5 bases each). The V end lost 6 bases, the J end lost 5 bases, and 20 bases lay between the germline ends. Germline values: CDR1 SGDLS, CDR2 YYNGEE. The length of the CDR3 is 15 residues. The CDR3 DNA sequence: TGTGCCAGCACCCCTAGGGGTGAGGGGACGGAGACCCAGTACTTC. Amino acid sequence: CASTPRGEGTETQYF.

This clonotype was found many times. The genes are TRBV18 and TRBJ2-2, with D possibly matching TRBD2 (6 bases). Trimming left V 0 bases short and J 4 bases short, with 6 bases between. Germline assignment: CDR1 KGHSH and CDR2 LQKENI. The length of the CDR3 is 14 residues. CDR3 sequence reads: CASSPPGGTGELFF. Here the CDR3 DNA reads TGTGCCAGCTCACCACCGGGAGGCACCGGGGAGCTGTTTTTT.

This clonotype was picked up many times. The V and J genes are TRBV5-1 and TRBJ1-5; D call uncertain. This CDR3 has 15 residues. The V and J ends lost 2 bases and 2 bases respectively, with 11 bases between them. The germline CDR1 and CDR2 sequences are SGHRS and YFSETQ. CDR3 sequence (DNA): TGCGCCAGCAGCTTTAGTTCAGATGGCAATCAGCCCCAGCATTTT. Encoded protein: CASSFSSDGNQPQHF.

This clonotype was observed a few times. V is TRBV6-1 and J is TRBJ2-7, with D unclear. With 2 bases removed from V and 4 bases from J, the gap between germline ends came to 21 bases. The germline CDR1 and CDR2 sequences are MNHNS and SASEGT. The CDR3 consists of 17 residues. For the CDR3, the DNA is TGTGCCAGCAGTGAATTCATGGGAATACGTACCCCTTACGAGCAGTACGTC. Its protein is CASSEFMGIRTPYEQYV.

The gene calls are TRBV20-1 and TRBJ2-5; no clear D. Germline CDR1 is DFQATT and CDR2 is SNEGSKA (reference sequence). V lost 6 bases, J lost 6 bases, and 14 bases lay in between. The CDR3 length is 12 residues. In DNA, the CDR3 is TGCAGTGCCTCTCTAACGGAAAAGACCCAGTACTTC. Translating gives CSASLTEKTQYF.

This clonotype appeared many times. The chain links TRBV5-1 to TRBJ2-3; 9 nucleotides agree with TRBD1. V was clipped by 3 bases and J by 4 bases; unmatched bases: 12. The CDR3 length is 17 residues. Germline values: CDR1 SGHRS, CDR2 YFSETQ. CDR3 protein: CASSSYTGTGYADTQYF. The CDR3 coding sequence is TGCGCCAGCAGCTCTTATACCGGGACAGGGTACGCAGATACGCAGTATTTT.

This chain joins TRBV6-5 and TRBJ2-2; the D gene is possibly TRBD1 (6 bases). CDR3 length: 18 amino acids. CDR1 is MNHEY, CDR2 SVGAGI, per germline. The ends were cut back, 2 bases at V and 3 bases at J, with 19 bases in the middle. The CDR3 DNA follows: TGTGCCAGCAGTTACGCCTTAGACAGGATAGGCGACACCGGGGAGCTGTTTTTT. Its protein product is CASSYALDRIGDTGELFF.

At least ten counts were recorded for this clonotype. The chain combines TRBV7-2 with TRBJ2-7; D is perhaps TRBD2 (6 bases). The CDR3 covers 15 residues. Germline CDR1 is SGHTA and CDR2 is FQGNSA. Trimming left V 1 base short and J 5 bases short, with 15 bases between. The CDR3 region has the DNA TGTGCCAGCAGCTTAGTCGGGCAGGGAGGACACGAGCAGTACGTC. This gives the protein CASSLVGQGGHEQYV.

The gene calls are TRBV19 and TRBJ2-5; D unclear. V was shortened by 3 bases and J by 4 bases, with 12 bases between the two germline ends. The length of the CDR3 is 14 residues. Germline V CDR1 and CDR2: LNHDA, SQIVND (reference sequence). The CDR3 coding sequence is TGTGCCAGTAGTATCAGTGTCCAGCGAGAGACCCAGTACTTC. It specifies CASSISVQRETQYF. Using reference TRBV19 and TRBJ2-5 for the parts outside the CDR3, the full variable domain is DGGITQSPKYLFRKEGQNVTLSCEQNLNHDAMYWYRQDPGQGLRLIYYSQIVNDFQKGDIAEGYSVSREKKESFPLTVTSAQKNPTAFYLCASSISVQRETQYFGPGTRLLVL.

In its sample, this clonotype was seen many times. The chain carries TRBV12-3 or TRBV12-4 and TRBJ2-5; no reliable D call. Trimming shortened V by 1 base and J by 7 bases, and 7 bases separated the two germline ends. The CDR3 is 12 residues long. CDR3 in amino acids: CASSLGSGTQYF. The CDR3 region has the DNA TGTGCCAGCAGTTTAGGCTCGGGGACCCAGTACTTC.

This chain uses TRBV7-2 with TRBJ2-5, with D unclear. Germline CDR1 reads SGHTA; CDR2 reads FQGNSA. Trimming left V 5 bases short and J 3 bases short, with 13 bases between. This CDR3 contains 14 residues. CDR3 loop: CASSTGPGEETQYF. Written as DNA, the CDR3 is TGTGCCAGCAGCACCGGGCCGGGCGAAGAGACCCAGTACTTC.

This clonotype was picked up a small number of times. The chain links TRBV27 to TRBJ2-7; D gene ambiguous. The germline V gene encodes CDR1 MNHEY and CDR2 SMNVEV (reference sequence). CDR3 length: 15 amino acids. V was cut by 5 bases and J by 0 bases, with 14 bases left in between. CDR3 in amino acids: CASSPRALGSYEQYF. DNA for the CDR3: TGTGCCAGCAGTCCTCGGGCCCTCGGCTCCTACGAGCAGTACTTC.

The chain couples TRBV18 to TRBJ1-1; no definite D call. In germline, CDR1 is KGHSH, CDR2 LQKENI. The V gene lost 3 bases and the J gene lost 6 bases, with 11 bases spanning the gap. The CDR3 sequence is 13 residues long. Written as DNA, the CDR3 is TGTGCCAGCTCACCGCGGACGGCCCCTGAAGCTTTCTTT. Amino acids: CASSPRTAPEAFF.

This clonotype was detected ten times or more. This chain connects TRBV12-3 or TRBV12-4 to TRBJ2-5, with D unresolved. V was shortened by 4 bases and J by 2 bases, with 8 bases between the two germline ends. This CDR3 has 13 residues. Here the CDR3 DNA reads TGTGCCAGCAGTTGGAGACGGCAAGAGACCCAGTACTTC. Residues: CASSWRRQETQYF.

This clonotype was detected many times. This chain connects TRBV12-3 or TRBV12-4 to TRBJ1-1; D is unresolved. This CDR3 contains 13 residues. V was shortened by 5 bases and J by 1 base, with 8 bases between the two germline ends. CDR3 in DNA: TGTGCCAGCAGTCTCGACGAGAACACTGAAGCTTTCTTT. Its translation is CASSLDENTEAFF.

This clonotype turned up a few times. V usage is TRBV9 and J usage is TRBJ2-2; the D gene is possibly TRBD1 (6 bases). V was shortened by 3 bases and J by 6 bases, with 15 bases between the two germline ends. There are 15 residues in the CDR3. In germline, CDR1 is SGDLS, CDR2 YYNGEE. The CDR3 here is CASSAQGFSAGELFF. CDR3 bases: TGTGCCAGCAGCGCCCAGGGGTTCTCGGCCGGGGAGCTGTTTTTT. The full variable domain, in which reference TRBV9 and TRBJ2-2 provide the parts outside the CDR3, is DSGVTQTPKHLITATGQRVTLRCSPRSGDLSVYWYQQSLDQGLQFLIQYYNGEERAKGNILERFSAQQFPDLHSELNLSSLELGDSALYFCASSAQGFSAGELFFGEGSRLTVL.

The chain uses TRBV18 and TRBJ2-5, with 8 positions matching TRBD2. The CDR3 runs 16 residues. Losses at the gene ends were 1 base for V and 5 bases for J; bases not matched to a gene: 9. Per the germline V gene, CDR1 is KGHSH and CDR2 is LQKENI. CDR3 nucleotides: TGTGCCAGCTCACCACGTGGCCTAGCGGGTTCGGAGACCCAGTACTTC. Translated: CASSPRGLAGSETQYF.

In this sample, this clonotype turned up many times. V gene TRBV5-1 combines with J gene TRBJ1-1; 8 nucleotides match TRBD1. Germline CDR1 and CDR2: SGHRS and YFSETQ. V gave up 4 bases and J gave up 1 base; unmatched junction bases: 3. The CDR3 length is 14 residues. The CDR3 region is CASSKGTGNTEAFF. The CDR3 DNA follows: TGCGCCAGCAGCAAAGGGACAGGGAACACTGAAGCTTTCTTT. Full variable domain (rest looked up from reference TRBV5-1 and TRBJ1-1): KAGVTQTPRYLIKTRGQQVTLSCSPISGHRSVSWYQQTPGQGLQFLFEYFSETQRNKGNFPGRFSGRQFSNSRSEMNVSTLELGDSALYLCASSKGTGNTEAFFGQGTRLTVV.

This clonotype was seen many times. The rearrangement links TRBV2 to TRBJ1-1; D gene ambiguous. This CDR3 spans 13 amino acids. Germline CDR1 and CDR2: SNHLY and FYNNEI. The ends were cut back, 4 bases at V and 9 bases at J, with 15 bases in the middle. CDR3 amino acids: CASSARVRSKAFF. Here the CDR3 DNA reads TGTGCCAGCAGTGCGAGGGTGAGAAGTAAAGCTTTCTTT.

This clonotype was counted many times. This rearrangement joins TRBV12-3 or TRBV12-4 to TRBJ2-7; 10 bases are a match to TRBD2. The length of the CDR3 is 15 residues. The V and J ends lost 6 bases and 0 bases, in that order; junction bases with no gene match: 5. The CDR3 nucleotides read TGTGCCAGCAGAAATAGCGGGGGGCGCTCCTACGAGCAGTACTTC. Translating it yields CASRNSGGRSYEQYF.

The chain is built from TRBV5-4 and TRBJ2-7, with TRBD1 identical over 9 bases. Germline trimming cut 6 bases from V and 6 bases from J; bases unmatched to any gene: 7. Germline V gives CDR1 SGHNT, CDR2 YYREEE (reference sequence). The CDR3 contains 13 residues. CDR3 DNA sequence: TGTGCCAGCACCTGGGACAGGGTCGGCGAGCAGTACTTC. Protein sequence: CASTWDRVGEQYF.

There are many counts of this clonotype. This sequence joins TRBV7-2 and TRBJ2-7, with D perhaps TRBD2 (6 bases). V was cut by 5 bases and J by 2 bases, with 13 bases left in between. The CDR3 consists of 14 residues. Germline CDR1 SGHTA, CDR2 FQGNSA. This chain's CDR3 is CASSADYLTYEQYF. CDR3 in DNA: TGTGCCAGCAGCGCGGACTACCTAACCTACGAGCAGTACTTC. Full variable domain (missing parts from reference TRBV7-2 and TRBJ2-7): GAGVSQSPSNKVTEKGKDVELRCDPISGHTALYWYRQSLGQGLEFLIYFQGNSAPDKSGLPSDRFSAERTGGSVSTLTIQRTQQEDSAVYLCASSADYLTYEQYFGPGTRLTVT.

This clonotype was seen many times. The chain uses TRBV7-9 and TRBJ1-1, with D possibly being TRBD1 (6 bases). Trimming left V 3 bases short and J 5 bases short, with 10 bases between. The germline gives CDR1 SEHNR, CDR2 FQNEAQ (reference sequence). The CDR3 length is 13 residues. The CDR3 DNA follows: TGTGCCAGCAGCTTCTGGGGGCAGACTGAAGCTTTCTTT. Translating gives CASSFWGQTEAFF.